A single sample gave rise to the 25 T cell receptor beta chains below, sequenced in a study of T cells in Graves' hyperthyroidism and ophthalmopathy. Researchers amplified the TCR beta CDR3 regions from RNA transcripts. During a first-round RT-PCR of the TCR CDR3, the HTBI primer set was used. MiXCR, run by TCRdb on the multiplex PCR reads, gives a single entry per CDR3 protein. In the table there are 350,000 to 400,000 distinct CDR3 sequences, more than 11% of which are singletons. Sample: blood. The source of these receptors is a woman aged 55-70 years with Graves' hyperthyroidism.

The gene calls are TRBV9 and TRBJ1-4, with 10 positions matching TRBD1. The CDR3 contains 15 residues. The germline CDR1 and CDR2 sequences are SGDLS and YYNGEE. V lost 3 bases to trimming and J lost 7 bases; unmatched junction nucleotides: 6. The CDR3 spells CASSARQGATEKLFF. The DNA for the CDR3 is TGTGCCAGCAGCGCAAGACAGGGGGCGACTGAAAAACTGTTTTTT.

In its sample, this clonotype was seen many times. The CDR3 reads CASARGAYEQYF. CDR3 coding DNA: TGCGCCAGCGCGAGGGGGGCCTACGAGCAGTACTTC. This sequence joins TRBV5-1 and TRBJ2-7, with D perhaps assigned TRBD1 or TRBD2 (6 bases each). CDR3 length equals 12 residues. Germline CDR1 and CDR2: SGHRS and YFSETQ. Trimming took 7 bases from V and 2 from J, leaving 10 bases between them.

This clonotype appeared many times. The rearrangement joins TRBV10-3 to TRBJ2-5, with D unresolved. Germline CDR1 is ENHRY and CDR2 is SYGVKD. The V end lost 0 bases, the J end lost 2 bases, and 7 bases lay between the germline ends. The length of the CDR3 is 14 residues. The CDR3 coding sequence is TGTGCCATCAGTGAGTCTCGGCTACAAGAGACCCAGTACTTC. Its translation is CAISESRLQETQYF.

This clonotype occurred a few times. A read error may account for a junction end that differs from germline. This chain links TRBV11-2 with TRBJ2-2, with no clear D. Germline CDR1 and CDR2: SGHAT and FQNNGV. CDR3 size: 17 residues. DNA for the CDR3: TGCGCCAGCAGCCAAGATTTCCGGACGGAGAAACTTGGGGAGCTGTTTTTT. It codes for CASSQDFRTEKLGELFF.

This clonotype has a count of ten or more. The V and J genes are TRBV24-1 and TRBJ2-1; TRBD2 is a possible D gene (5 bases). CDR1 and CDR2 (germline): KGHDR, SFDVKD. This CDR3 is 16 amino acids long. V lost 7 bases, J lost 4 bases, and 19 bases lay in between. The CDR3 spells CATSDPSPQGYNEQFF. The CDR3 DNA reads as TGTGCCACCAGCGATCCTAGCCCCCAAGGGTACAATGAGCAGTTCTTC.

The rearrangement joins TRBV5-1 to TRBJ1-6; maybe TRBD1 (5 bases). Trimming took 2 bases from V and 7 from J, leaving 7 bases between them. CDR1 is SGHRS and CDR2 is YFSETQ in the germline V gene. This CDR3 region has 13 residues. For the CDR3, the DNA is TGCGCCAGCAGCTTCTGGGGGAATTCACCCCTCCACTTT. It yields the protein CASSFWGNSPLHF.

This chain uses TRBV20-1 with TRBJ2-1, with D possibly matching TRBD2 (6 bases). V lost 3 bases to trimming and J lost 1 base, with 10 bases between them. Per germline, CDR1 DFQATT and CDR2 SNEGSKA (reference sequence). The CDR3 spans 14 residues. The CDR3 loop is CSASRAGSYNEQFF. DNA of the CDR3: TGCAGTGCTAGTCGGGCGGGGTCCTACAATGAGCAGTTCTTC.

For this clonotype: Sequence at one end of the junction differs from germline and may be a read error. The chain links TRBV11-2 to TRBJ2-1; D is undetermined. There are 8 residues in the CDR3. CDR1 is SGHAT and CDR2 is FQNNGV in the germline V gene. In DNA, the CDR3 is TGTGCCAGCAGCCGCCGACTCTTC. This codes for CASSRRLF.

This clonotype was seen ten or more times. The genes are TRBV2 and TRBJ1-4, with D perhaps TRBD1 (5 bases). Per the germline V gene, CDR1 is SNHLY and CDR2 is FYNNEI. With 7 bases removed from V and 0 bases from J, the gap between germline ends came to 9 bases. CDR3 length: 14 residues. Written as DNA, the CDR3 is TGTGCCAGCAAGTGGGGGGCAACTAATGAAAAACTGTTTTTT. The encoded protein is CASKWGATNEKLFF.

Ten or more counts support this clonotype. The chain carries TRBV11-3 and TRBJ2-3; D uncertain. This CDR3 is 14 amino acids long. V lost 5 bases, J lost 0 bases, and 9 bases lay in between. Germline V CDR1 and CDR2: SGHNT, YENEEA. This CDR3 is CASSPRLSTDTQYF. As DNA, the CDR3 is TGTGCCAGCAGCCCCCGACTGAGCACAGATACGCAGTATTTT.

This clonotype was detected many times. V usage is TRBV3-1 and J usage is TRBJ2-1; D call uncertain. This CDR3 region has 14 residues. Trimming took off 2 bases at V and 7 bases at J, with 12 bases between the two ends. CDR1 LGHDT and CDR2 YNNKEL come from the germline V gene (reference sequence). The CDR3 sequence is CASSQPPALNEQFF. CDR3 coding DNA: TGTGCCAGCAGCCAACCTCCAGCGCTAAATGAGCAGTTCTTC.

This clonotype has at least ten counts. V is TRBV5-1 and J is TRBJ2-7; 8 bases fit TRBD1. Germline assignment: CDR1 SGHRS and CDR2 YFSETQ. CDR3 size: 15 residues. V dropped 4 bases and J dropped 0; count of bases not matched to a gene: 6. The CDR3 protein is CASSKGQVNSYEQYF. DNA of the CDR3: TGCGCCAGCAGCAAGGGACAGGTCAACTCCTACGAGCAGTACTTC. The full variable domain, completed using reference TRBV5-1 and TRBJ2-7, is KAGVTQTPRYLIKTRGQQVTLSCSPISGHRSVSWYQQTPGQGLQFLFEYFSETQRNKGNFPGRFSGRQFSNSRSEMNVSTLELGDSALYLCASSKGQVNSYEQYFGPGTRLTVT.

This clonotype has a count of ten or more. V usage is TRBV11-3 and J usage is TRBJ2-1; a possible D gene is TRBD2 (5 bases). The CDR3 sequence is 15 residues long. Trimming cost V 1 base and J 3 bases, with 10 bases left between them. Germline V gene lookup returns CDR1 SGHNT and CDR2 YENEEA. CDR3 protein: CASSLVMTIYNEQFF. DNA for the CDR3: TGTGCCAGCAGCTTAGTGATGACTATCTACAATGAGCAGTTCTTC.

This clonotype was recorded many times. V gene TRBV18 combines with J gene TRBJ2-7, with 8 bases fitting TRBD2. The CDR3 consists of 14 residues. V was clipped by 2 bases and J by 3 bases; unmatched bases: 3. The germline gives CDR1 KGHSH, CDR2 LQKENI. The CDR3, as DNA: TGTGCCAGCTCACCATCCGGGACTAGCTACGAGCAGTACTTC. Amino acid sequence: CASSPSGTSYEQYF.

The chain carries TRBV5-8 and TRBJ1-1; a possible D gene is TRBD1 (6 bases). Per germline, CDR1 SGHTS and CDR2 YDEGEE. V was shortened by 0 bases and J by 4 bases, with 13 bases between the two germline ends. The CDR3 totals 15 residues. CDR3 amino acids: CASSLEGVQGTEAFF. The CDR3 DNA sequence: TGTGCCAGCAGCTTGGAGGGGGTGCAGGGCACTGAAGCTTTCTTT.

In regard to this clonotype: A much larger clone lies a single base off, so this may be a read error. This CDR3 reads CARTGSGSTIYF. The CDR3 coding sequence is TGTGCTCGGACAGGTTCGGGAAGCACCATATATTTT. The chain joins TRBV30 to TRBJ1-3; TRBD1 agrees at 7 bases. The germline V gene encodes CDR1 GTSNPN and CDR2 SVGIG (reference sequence). This CDR3 has 12 residues.

This clonotype was found many times. This chain joins TRBV2 and TRBJ1-2; no definite D call. The V end was cut by 5 bases, the J end by 4 bases, with 14 bases between. In germline, CDR1 is SNHLY, CDR2 FYNNEI. The CDR3 totals 14 residues. CDR3 protein: CASSWTSVGYGYTF. The CDR3, as DNA: TGTGCCAGCAGTTGGACCTCAGTAGGCTATGGCTACACCTTC. The variable domain in full, with the rest retrieved from reference TRBV2 and TRBJ1-2, is EPEVTQTPSHQVTQMGQEVILRCVPISNHLYFYWYRQILGQKVEFLVSFYNNEISEKSEIFDDQFSVERPDGSNFTLKIRSTKLEDSAMYFCASSWTSVGYGYTFGSGTRLTVV.

J is TRBJ1-1 and V is TRBV20-1; 9 nucleotides line up with TRBD1. CDR1 is DFQATT and CDR2 is SNEGSKA in the germline V gene (reference sequence). The CDR3 spans 13 residues. J lost 6 bases, V lost 7 bases, and 9 bases had no gene match. The CDR3 DNA reads TGCAGTGTTCGGGGACAGGGAGCCCCTGAAGCTTTCTTT. It yields the protein CSVRGQGAPEAFF.

CDR3 sequence (DNA): TGTGCCTGGAGTCCCATAGCGGGAGGGGTTTACGAGCAGTACTTC. Its protein product is CAWSPIAGGVYEQYF. V usage is TRBV30 and J usage is TRBJ2-7; 11 positions match TRBD2. The germline CDR1 and CDR2 sequences are GTSNPN and SVGIG (reference sequence). The trim removed 2 bases at V and 4 bases at J, leaving 7 bases unmatched. CDR3 length: 15 residues.

The chain has TRBV24-1 and TRBJ2-5; weak D call: TRBD2 (6 bases). The germline CDR1 and CDR2 sequences are KGHDR and SFDVKD. Trimming shortened V by 8 bases and J by 5 bases, and 32 bases separated the two germline ends. This CDR3 has 19 amino acids. Here the CDR3 DNA reads TGTGCCACCACAAGCCTCACCTTCCGGAGGGTTTACCCTTCGGAGACCCAGTACTTC. Translated, it gives CATTSLTFRRVYPSETQYF.

This clonotype showed up many times. The V gene is TRBV2, the J gene TRBJ1-5; weak D call: TRBD1 (6 bases). V was shortened by 4 bases and J by 4 bases, with 11 bases between the two germline ends. CDR1 is SNHLY, CDR2 FYNNEI, per germline. The CDR3 covers 14 residues. The chain's CDR3 is CASSARTANQPQHF. The CDR3 DNA sequence: TGTGCCAGCAGTGCTCGGACAGCTAATCAGCCCCAGCATTTT.

This clonotype was observed a few times. This rearrangement joins TRBV19 to TRBJ2-4; the match to TRBD1 covers 10 bases. V gave up 5 bases and J gave up 0 bases; unmatched junction bases: 7. CDR3 length: 17 residues. Germline V gene lookup returns CDR1 LNHDA and CDR2 SQIVND (reference sequence). The CDR3 DNA reads as TGTGCCAGTAGTCCCTACGGGACAGGGGAAGCCAAAAACATTCAGTACTTC. This codes for CASSPYGTGEAKNIQYF.

This clonotype was counted many times. The chain combines TRBV3-1 with TRBJ1-2; the match to TRBD1 covers 8 bases. Germline CDR1 LGHDT, CDR2 YNNKEL (reference sequence). V shed 2 bases and J 0 bases; nucleotides not matched to a gene: 2. The CDR3 has 15 residues. This chain's CDR3 is CASSQRGQANYGYTF. Here the CDR3 DNA reads TGTGCCAGCAGCCAACGGGGACAGGCTAACTATGGCTACACCTTC.

This sequence joins TRBV6-1 and TRBJ2-5; D is unresolved. Trimming shortened V by 0 bases and J by 1 base, and 9 bases separated the two germline ends. Germline V gives CDR1 MNHNS, CDR2 SASEGT. The CDR3 consists of 15 residues. The CDR3 DNA reads TGTGCCAGCAGTGAAGCGGTTATACTCCAAGAGACCCAGTACTTC. This sequence encodes CASSEAVILQETQYF.

This clonotype was recorded at least ten times. The chain recombines TRBV18 with TRBJ1-5; maybe TRBD1 (6 bases). Trimming shortened V by 4 bases and J by 3 bases, and 7 bases separated the two germline ends. The germline gives CDR1 KGHSH, CDR2 LQKENI. This CDR3 is 13 amino acids long. The CDR3 nucleotides are TGTGCCAGCTCACAGGGGGTCAATCAGCCCCAGCATTTT. This sequence encodes CASSQGVNQPQHF.